This is a list of T cell receptor beta chains from one sample in a study of tumor-infiltrating lymphocytes in oesophageal squamous cell carcinoma. TCRdb independently ran MiXCR on the PCR reads; one entry per CDR3 protein. Of 15,000 to 20,000 distinct CDR3 sequences in the sample, 40% to 55% were seen once. The sequenced sample was blood. Receptor source: a female donor with esophageal squamous cell carcinoma. Both conserved end residues are part of each CDR3. The order of the fields is clone size, V gene, J gene, D gene, CDR3 DNA, CDR3 protein. The D gene is left open where the match is weak. Not every row has a clone size; where given, it reads once, few, many or a size class.

clone_size: NA
v_call: TRBV6-1
j_call: TRBJ1-1
d_call: NA
cdr3_nt: TGTGCCAGCAGTGAACGAAGGGGTGAAGCTTTCTTT
cdr3_aa: CASSERRGEAFF

clone_size: few
v_call: TRBV7-9
j_call: TRBJ2-4
d_call: TRBD2
cdr3_nt: TGTGCCAGCAGCTCTATTCCGGGACTAGAAGAGCAGTACTTC
cdr3_aa: CASSSIPGLEEQYF

clone_size: NA
v_call: TRBV19
j_call: TRBJ2-5
d_call: NA
cdr3_nt: TGTGCCAGTAGCCCGATGATTGGACAGCAGCAGTACTTC
cdr3_aa: CASSPMIGQQQYF

clone_size: NA
v_call: TRBV27
j_call: TRBJ2-3
d_call: NA
cdr3_nt: TGTGCCAGCAGTTTACGGCGGAGCACAGATACGCAGTATTTT
cdr3_aa: CASSLRRSTDTQYF

clone_size: many
v_call: TRBV12-3/TRBV12-4
j_call: TRBJ1-3
d_call: NA
cdr3_nt: TGTGCCAGCAGTTTCTCCCCCTCCGGAGGAAACACCATATATTTT
cdr3_aa: CASSFSPSGGNTIYF

clone_size: NA
v_call: TRBV11-2
j_call: TRBJ2-7
d_call: TRBD2
cdr3_nt: TGTGCCAGCAGCTTAGATTGGCTAGCGGGAAGCCTTACCTACGAGCAGTACTTC
cdr3_aa: CASSLDWLAGSLTYEQYF

clone_size: NA
v_call: TRBV7-4
j_call: TRBJ2-7
d_call: NA
cdr3_nt: TGTGCCAGCCCCCCTATGAGGGGAGGCTACGAGCAGTACTTC
cdr3_aa: CASPPMRGGYEQYF

clone_size: NA
v_call: TRBV7-4
j_call: TRBJ2-7
d_call: NA
cdr3_nt: TGTGCCACCGGGGGTATGGGGCAGTACTTC
cdr3_aa: CATGGMGQYF

clone_size: NA
v_call: TRBV7-2
j_call: TRBJ2-1
d_call: TRBD2
cdr3_nt: TGTGCCAGCAGCTTTCCTAGCGGACCGCGTGAGCAGTTCTTC
cdr3_aa: CASSFPSGPREQFF

clone_size: many
v_call: TRBV12-3/TRBV12-4
j_call: TRBJ2-5
d_call: TRBD2
cdr3_nt: TGTGCCAGCACCGCGGGTAGATTTAGCGGGAGATCCAATGAGCAGTACTTC
cdr3_aa: CASTAGRFSGRSNEQYF

clone_size: medium-sized
v_call: TRBV7-2
j_call: TRBJ2-1
d_call: TRBD2
cdr3_nt: TGTGCCAGCAGCTTAGACGGGACTAGGAGGGCTGTTGAGCAGTTCTTC
cdr3_aa: CASSLDGTRRAVEQFF

clone_size: NA
v_call: TRBV7-3
j_call: TRBJ2-3
d_call: TRBD2
cdr3_nt: TGTGCCAGCAGCATATCCGGGACTAAAGCAGATACGCAGTATTTT
cdr3_aa: CASSISGTKADTQYF

clone_size: many
v_call: TRBV28
j_call: TRBJ1-1
d_call: NA
cdr3_nt: TGTGCCAGCAGCCCACGGGGGAGGCGGACTGAAGCTTTCTTT
cdr3_aa: CASSPRGRRTEAFF

clone_size: NA
v_call: TRBV28
j_call: TRBJ2-5
d_call: NA
cdr3_nt: TGTGCCAGCAGTTTTCGTGGAGGCCAGTACTTC
cdr3_aa: CASSFRGGQYF

clone_size: NA
v_call: TRBV18
j_call: TRBJ2-7
d_call: NA
cdr3_nt: TGTGCCAGCTCACCACAGGGCAGCTCCTACGAGCAGTACTTC
cdr3_aa: CASSPQGSSYEQYF

clone_size: NA
v_call: TRBV7-2
j_call: TRBJ2-2
d_call: NA
cdr3_nt: TGTGCCAGCATCGGGGCGGCCAGCACCGGGGAGCTGTTTTTT
cdr3_aa: CASIGAASTGELFF

clone_size: many
v_call: TRBV5-4
j_call: TRBJ1-2
d_call: NA
cdr3_nt: TGTGCCAGCAGCTTCCGGACAGTCAGGGGTGGCTACACCTTC
cdr3_aa: CASSFRTVRGGYTF

clone_size: NA
v_call: TRBV12-3/TRBV12-4
j_call: TRBJ2-3
d_call: TRBD2
cdr3_nt: TGTGCCAGCAGACTAGGACTAGCGGGATACACAGATACGCAGTATTTT
cdr3_aa: CASRLGLAGYTDTQYF

clone_size: NA
v_call: TRBV12-3/TRBV12-4
j_call: TRBJ2-1
d_call: TRBD2
cdr3_nt: TGTGCCAGCAACCAGCGGGAGGCTAATGAGCAGTTCTTC
cdr3_aa: CASNQREANEQFF

clone_size: many
v_call: TRBV7-9
j_call: TRBJ1-4
d_call: NA
cdr3_nt: TGTGCCAGCAGCTTAACCAGGGGTGCTAATGAAAAACTGTTTTTT
cdr3_aa: CASSLTRGANEKLFF

clone_size: NA
v_call: TRBV6-1
j_call: TRBJ2-2
d_call: NA
cdr3_nt: TGTGCCAGCAGTGAAGCGGGTAGCGGTACCGGGGAGCTGTTTTTT
cdr3_aa: CASSEAGSGTGELFF

clone_size: NA
v_call: TRBV25-1
j_call: TRBJ2-3
d_call: TRBD2
cdr3_nt: TGTGCCAGCAGCGACAGCGGGGCAGATACGCAGTATTTT
cdr3_aa: CASSDSGADTQYF

clone_size: many
v_call: TRBV19
j_call: TRBJ1-5
d_call: NA
cdr3_nt: TGTGCCAGTAGTGTTCAGGGAAGCAATCAGCCCCAGCATTTT
cdr3_aa: CASSVQGSNQPQHF

clone_size: NA
v_call: TRBV7-2
j_call: TRBJ2-7
d_call: TRBD2
cdr3_nt: TGTGCCAGCAGTTCACTAGCGGGATACGAGCAGTACTTC
cdr3_aa: CASSSLAGYEQYF

clone_size: NA
v_call: TRBV5-1
j_call: TRBJ2-5
d_call: TRBD2
cdr3_nt: TGCGCCAGCAGCTTGCTGACCGGCGGGGGGGGCGAAGATACGCAGTACTTC
cdr3_aa: CASSLLTGGGGEDTQYF

clone_size: many
v_call: TRBV11-2
j_call: TRBJ2-1
d_call: TRBD2
cdr3_nt: TGTGCCAGCAGCTTAAGAGCGGGAGGGAATGAGCAGTTCTTC
cdr3_aa: CASSLRAGGNEQFF

clone_size: many
v_call: TRBV6-2/TRBV6-3
j_call: TRBJ1-1
d_call: NA
cdr3_nt: TGTGCCAGCAGTTACCGTTCAGGGGTGGGGACTGAAGCTTTCTTT
cdr3_aa: CASSYRSGVGTEAFF

clone_size: many
v_call: TRBV7-9
j_call: TRBJ2-2
d_call: TRBD1
cdr3_nt: TGTGCCAGCAGGGGGACTCAGGGGGCGGGGAACACCGGGGAGCTGTTTTTT
cdr3_aa: CASRGTQGAGNTGELFF

clone_size: few
v_call: TRBV7-8
j_call: TRBJ2-5
d_call: NA
cdr3_nt: TGTGCCAGCAGCCCAGTGGGCGTACAAGAGACCCAGTACTTC
cdr3_aa: CASSPVGVQETQYF

clone_size: many
v_call: TRBV25-1
j_call: TRBJ1-1
d_call: NA
cdr3_nt: TGTGCCAGCAGTTCTCTTGAGGGGGGAGAAGCTGAAGCTTTCTTT
cdr3_aa: CASSSLEGGEAEAFF

clone_size: NA
v_call: TRBV7-6
j_call: TRBJ2-1
d_call: NA
cdr3_nt: TGTGCCAGCAGCTTAGGGGGCGGGGGACACTCCTACAATGAGCAGTTCTTC
cdr3_aa: CASSLGGGGHSYNEQFF

clone_size: NA
v_call: TRBV19
j_call: TRBJ2-5
d_call: NA
cdr3_nt: TGTGCCAGTAGCCCCGGGTCCAACGACGTGGAGACCCAGTACTTC
cdr3_aa: CASSPGSNDVETQYF

clone_size: many
v_call: TRBV24-1
j_call: TRBJ2-2
d_call: TRBD2
cdr3_nt: TGTGCCACCAGTACTAGCGGACCGAACACCGGGGAGCTGTTTTTT
cdr3_aa: CATSTSGPNTGELFF

clone_size: NA
v_call: TRBV11-2
j_call: TRBJ1-2
d_call: NA
cdr3_nt: TGTGCCAGCAGCTCCCTAGGGCAGGGGTTTAAATATGGCTACACCTTC
cdr3_aa: CASSSLGQGFKYGYTF

clone_size: NA
v_call: TRBV25-1
j_call: TRBJ2-1
d_call: NA
cdr3_nt: TGTGCCAGCAGTGAACGGTCCAGCTCCTACAATGAGCAGTTCTTC
cdr3_aa: CASSERSSSYNEQFF

clone_size: medium-sized
v_call: TRBV7-6
j_call: TRBJ2-5
d_call: NA
cdr3_nt: TGTGCCAGCAGCCCTTATCAAGAGACCCAGTACTTC
cdr3_aa: CASSPYQETQYF

clone_size: NA
v_call: TRBV7-9
j_call: TRBJ1-5
d_call: TRBD1
cdr3_nt: TGTGCCAGCAGCCCCCCAGGGGGCGCCGGTCAGCCCCAGCATTTT
cdr3_aa: CASSPPGGAGQPQHF

clone_size: many
v_call: TRBV5-8
j_call: TRBJ2-2
d_call: TRBD1
cdr3_nt: TGTGCCAGCAGCCGGACAGGGGGGTACACCGGGGAGCTGTTTTTT
cdr3_aa: CASSRTGGYTGELFF

clone_size: many
v_call: TRBV7-3
j_call: TRBJ2-6
d_call: NA
cdr3_nt: TGTGCCAGCAGCCCGCCTGGGAGTTCTGGGGCCAACGTCCTGACTTTC
cdr3_aa: CASSPPGSSGANVLTF

clone_size: many
v_call: TRBV14
j_call: TRBJ2-4
d_call: NA
cdr3_nt: TGTGCCAGCAGCCAAGAGGCGGAAGGTTCACCCCTCCACTTC
cdr3_aa: CASSQEAEGSPLHF

clone_size: NA
v_call: TRBV6-5
j_call: TRBJ2-4
d_call: NA
cdr3_nt: TGTGCCAGCACCCTACAGGGAGAGTCCTACAATGAGCAGTACTTC
cdr3_aa: CASTLQGESYNEQYF

clone_size: NA
v_call: TRBV7-3
j_call: TRBJ2-4
d_call: NA
cdr3_nt: TGTGCCAGCAGCTTAATGGGGCCCGAAAACATTCAGTACTTC
cdr3_aa: CASSLMGPENIQYF

clone_size: NA
v_call: TRBV12-3/TRBV12-4
j_call: TRBJ2-3
d_call: NA
cdr3_nt: TGTGCCAGCAGTTTCACTGGTACGCAGTATTTT
cdr3_aa: CASSFTGTQYF

clone_size: NA
v_call: TRBV6-5
j_call: TRBJ2-6
d_call: NA
cdr3_nt: NA
cdr3_aa: CASSDSTRGHLRAVLRF

clone_size: NA
v_call: TRBV6-1
j_call: TRBJ2-5
d_call: NA
cdr3_nt: TGTGCCAGCAGTAGTGAAGCTGGGGGGAGAGAGACCCAGTACTTC
cdr3_aa: CASSSEAGGRETQYF

clone_size: NA
v_call: TRBV7-6
j_call: TRBJ2-7
d_call: NA
cdr3_nt: TGTGCCAGCAGCTTAGCCTCTCTCGGCGAGCAGTACTTC
cdr3_aa: CASSLASLGEQYF

clone_size: NA
v_call: TRBV12-3/TRBV12-4
j_call: TRBJ2-6
d_call: NA
cdr3_nt: TGTGCCAGCAGTTTTCTGGGGCTGACTTTC
cdr3_aa: CASSFLGLTF

clone_size: many
v_call: TRBV28
j_call: TRBJ1-5
d_call: NA
cdr3_nt: TGTGCCAGCAGTTTAGGGGTCCGGAATCAGCCCCAGCATTTT
cdr3_aa: CASSLGVRNQPQHF